This TCR beta chain was sequenced in a study of T cells in localized non-small cell lung cancer. Findings and limits, study-wide: Uninvolved adjacent lung had higher T cell clonality than tumor and all other tissues. A higher density of T cells in blood coincided with extended overall survival. Adjacent lung was found to contain a median approximately 62 of the top 100 tumor clones.

Concerning this clone itself: Antigen specificity is unknown.

With 5 bases removed from V and 4 bases from J, the gap between germline ends came to 6 bases. The CDR3 has 12 residues. CDR1 ENHRY and CDR2 SYGVKD come from the germline V gene. Libraries were prepared by immunoSEQ multiplex PCR; TCRdb keeps only in-frame clonotypes and omits some of them. This sample yields under 35,000 clones, of which more than 85% are seen a single time; around 30% belongs to the top ten. This receptor was identified in an older female donor with stage I lung adenocarcinoma. The chain carries TRBV10-3 and TRBJ1-5; D unclear. The input for sequencing was peripheral blood, taken before any cancer treatment. DNA of the CDR3: TGTGCCATCAGTACGACGAATCAGCCCCAGCATTTT. Residues: CAISTTNQPQHF.